This record looks at one TCR beta chain sequence and its context. This entry is derived from a study of OX40 agonist ivuxolimab in advanced cancers. The repertoire was sequenced with immunoSEQ multiplex PCR; TCRdb's copy has only in-frame clones and lacks some. The sample holds around 84,000 clones; approximately 89% are singletons and the top ten take about 0.2%. Trimming stripped 4 bases from V and 9 bases from J, with 19 bases between. Germline CDR1 and CDR2: SGHNT and YYREEE (reference sequence). The CDR3 contains 14 residues. This chain uses TRBV5-4 with TRBJ2-5; perhaps TRBD2 as D (6 bases). The receptor was isolated from an adult with an advanced solid tumor such as melanoma, head and neck, liver or kidney cancer. The source material was CD4+ or CD8+ T cells sorted from blood, sampled in a trial of the OX40 agonist ivuxolimab. Here the CDR3 reads CASSRDSQGGAQYF. The CDR3 DNA reads TGTGCCAGCAGCCGGGACTCCCAGGGTGGGGCCCAGTACTTC. Filled out from reference TRBV5-4 and TRBJ2-5, the complete variable domain reads ETGVTQSPTHLIKTRGQQVTLRCSSQSGHNTVSWYQQALGQGPQFIFQYYREEENGRGNFPPRFSGLQFPNYSSELNVNALELDDSALYLCASSRDSQGGAQYFGPGTRLLVL.